Listed below are T cell receptor beta chains from one sample, sequenced in a study of cytomegalovirus exposure and HLA in healthy donors. Some clones are missing from TCRdb's copy, which holds only in-frame ones; the method was immunoSEQ multiplex PCR. Among approximately 150,000 clones listed, 65% to 70% were seen once. The sample taken for sequencing was PBMCs. The receptor set was obtained from a young man in good health and CMV-seropositive. CDR3s include the opening cysteine and the closing phenylalanine or tryptophan. D genes are given only for firm matches. Rows may omit the clone size; those that give it use once, few, many or a size class.

TRBD2 | TRBJ2-1 | TRBV6-6 | few | TGTGCCAGCAGTCCCGGCGGGGGGGCCGGTGAGCAGTTCTTC | CASSPGGGAGEQFF
TRBD1 | TRBJ1-4 | TRBV6-1 | NA | TGTGCCAGCAGTGAACAACAGGGGGAAACTAATGAAAAACTGTTTTTT | CASSEQQGETNEKLFF
TRBD1 | TRBJ2-7 | TRBV14 | once | TGTGCCAGCAGCCAAGCCAGGGGGAATACCTACGAGCAGTACTTC | CASSQARGNTYEQYF
NA | TRBJ2-1 | TRBV4-2 | NA | TGTGCCAGCAGCCCATCTTTGGCGGGTGGGGAGTTCTTC | CASSPSLAGGEFF
NA | TRBJ2-1 | TRBV19 | once | TGTGCCAGTAAATCCGGGAGCTACAATGAGCAGTTCTTC | CASKSGSYNEQFF
TRBD2 | TRBJ2-3 | TRBV9 | once | TGTGCCAGCAGCGTAGCGGGACTAGCGAACACAGATACGCAGTATTTT | CASSVAGLANTDTQYF
NA | TRBJ2-3 | TRBV6-4 | few | TGTGCCAGCAGTCTAGCCCCCTTCACAGATACGCAGTATTTT | CASSLAPFTDTQYF
TRBD1 | TRBJ1-1 | TRBV6-5 | NA | TGTGCCGGACAGGGGATGAACACTGAAGCTTTCTTT | CAGQGMNTEAFF
TRBD1 | TRBJ2-4 | TRBV27 | few | TGTGCCAGCAGTTTGAGCAGGGGGTTTAGCATTCAGTACTTC | CASSLSRGFSIQYF
TRBD1 | TRBJ2-6 | TRBV5-1 | few | TGCGCCAGCAGCGAGGGGGCCTACTCTGGGGCCAACGTCCTGACTTTC | CASSEGAYSGANVLTF
TRBD2 | TRBJ2-7 | TRBV7-2 | once | TGTGCCAGCAGCTTAACTAGCGGGAGTAAATCCTACGAGCAGTACTTC | CASSLTSGSKSYEQYF
TRBD1 | TRBJ2-7 | TRBV5-8 | NA | TGTGCCAGCAGCTCGTTTGGACAGGGGTACGAGCAGTACTTC | CASSSFGQGYEQYF
NA | TRBJ2-7 | TRBV6-5 | once | TGTGCCAGCAGTCAACAGGGATTTGGCCCCTACGAGCAGTACTTC | CASSQQGFGPYEQYF
TRBD2 | TRBJ2-3 | TRBV2 | NA | TGTGCCAGCAGCCGTGAGCGGGGTTACACAGATACGCAGTATTTT | CASSRERGYTDTQYF
TRBD1 | TRBJ1-2 | TRBV11-2 | NA | TGTGCCAGCAGCCCCTCAGGGACAGGCGGTGGCTACACCTTC | CASSPSGTGGGYTF
NA | TRBJ2-1 | TRBV11-2 | NA | TGTGCCAGCAGCTTAGATCCGCCGACCAGCGCAGGGTACAATCAGCAGTTCTTC | CASSLDPPTSAGYNQQFF
NA | TRBJ1-3 | TRBV28 | NA | TGTGCCAGCAGTTTAATAGGGAGGGGAAACTCTGGAAACACCATATATTTT | CASSLIGRGNSGNTIYF
NA | TRBJ2-7 | TRBV5-1 | once | TGCGCCAGCAGCTTGGCTATGGTAGACGAGCAGTACTTC | CASSLAMVDEQYF
TRBD1 | TRBJ1-2 | TRBV9 | NA | TGTGCCAGCAGCGTATACGAGGGACAGGGACCTTATGGCTACACCTTC | CASSVYEGQGPYGYTF
TRBD1 | TRBJ2-7 | TRBV6-1 | NA | TGTGCCGGGGGACAGGGGGCATGGGAGCAGTACTTC | CAGGQGAWEQYF
NA | TRBJ2-7 | TRBV28 | NA | TGTGCCAGCACCCCTGGAGGGGAAATCTCCTACGAGCAGTACTTC | CASTPGGEISYEQYF
TRBD2 | TRBJ2-5 | TRBV30 | NA | TGTGCCTGGACCCTAGCGGGAGGACGAGAGACCCAGTACTTC | CAWTLAGGRETQYF